This entry features one T cell receptor (beta chain) sequence. The antigen remains undetermined. As the CDR3 is not closed by the conserved phenylalanine or tryptophan, this likely results from a read error. A second PCR, run for roughly 7 to 11 cycles, used a sample-barcoded 5' primer plus a J-beta primer mix. Unique molecular identifiers of 12 random nucleotides labeled each cDNA. Each CDR3 protein is one row after TCRdb ran MiXCR on the 5' RACE reads. Among some 1,800,000 distinct CDR3 sequences listed, around 42% were seen once. Healthy Caucasian individuals from Russia aged about 6 to 90 served as donors. This specimen comes from a study of blood T cells in healthy people across ages. Study conclusions and caveats: A strong correlation was found between TCR beta diversity and the percentage of naive T cells.

The sequence was obtained from a human donor in good health. Source material: blood.

For the CDR3, the DNA is TGCAGCGTTGAAACCCTCGGACACCCGTTGGATGGCTACACCGTC. Protein: CSVETLGHPLDGYTV. The chain combines TRBV29-1 with TRBJ1-2, with D maybe TRBD1 (5 bases). CDR1 and CDR2 from the germline V gene are SQVTM and ANQGSEA. The CDR3 is 15 residues long. The germline V and J ends were trimmed by 2 bases and 6 bases, with 19 bases remaining between them.